These T cell receptor beta chains were read from a single sample in a study of cytomegalovirus exposure and HLA in healthy donors. This table comes from immunoSEQ multiplex PCR, and its TCRdb copy is limited to in-frame clones, with some not included. The data hold fewer than 95,000 clones, with approximately 88% observed a single time. Material: PBMCs. The receptors here all came from a woman between 18 and 29 years old in good health and CMV-seropositive. Each CDR3 is given with its conserved first and last residue. Each record gives: clone size, D gene, J gene, V gene, CDR3 DNA, CDR3 protein. D genes are given only for firm matches. Clone size is not always given. Where it is, it says once, few, many or a class for expanded clones.

.	.	TRBJ2-1	TRBV7-9	TGTGCCAGCAGCCCCGCCCAGGGGTACAATGAGCAGTTCTTC	CASSPAQGYNEQFF
.	.	TRBJ2-2	TRBV9	TGTGCCAGCAGCCTGGGGGGTAACGGGGAGCTGTTTTTT	CASSLGGNGELFF
.	.	TRBJ1-1	TRBV23-1	TGCGCCAGCAGTCAGATCAGGGGGAACACTGAAGCTTTCTTT	CASSQIRGNTEAFF
once	.	TRBJ2-3	TRBV19	TGTGCCGGGTCGACGGACAGTCAGCCCACAGATACGCAGTATTTT	CAGSTDSQPTDTQYF
.	TRBD2	TRBJ2-1	TRBV28	TGTGCCAGCAGTTTACGTTTGTCAGGGTTGGGAGGGGATGAGCAGTTCTTC	CASSLRLSGLGGDEQFF
.	TRBD1	TRBJ1-1	TRBV18	TGTGCCAGCTCACAACTGGACAGGGAAGGCACTGAAGCTTTCTTT	CASSQLDREGTEAFF
.	.	TRBJ1-1	TRBV21-1	TGTGCCAGCAGCGAGACAGGGGCGGGTGTTGAAGCTTTCTTT	CASSETGAGVEAFF
.	.	TRBJ2-7	TRBV9	TGTGCCAGCAGCGTAGGTGGCAGCGCCTACGAGCAGTACTTC	CASSVGGSAYEQYF
few	TRBD2	TRBJ2-3	TRBV5-5	TGTGCCAGCAGCTTGGGACTAGCGGGGGGCCATTACACAGATACGCAGTATTTT	CASSLGLAGGHYTDTQYF
.	.	TRBJ1-1	TRBV5-1	TGCGCCAGCAGCCCGTACGCTACGGGTGAGGGGAACACTGAAGCTTTCTTT	CASSPYATGEGNTEAFF
.	.	TRBJ1-1	TRBV29-1	TGCAGCGTTGTCCAGATCATGAACACTGAAGCTTTCTTT	CSVVQIMNTEAFF
.	TRBD2	TRBJ2-3	TRBV6-4	TGTGCCAGCAGTGACTCTAGCGGGGGGGCAGATACGCAGTATTTT	CASSDSSGGADTQYF
.	TRBD1	TRBJ1-2	TRBV27	TGTGCCAGCAGCAGTTACAGGGGGATTAACTATGGCTACACCTTC	CASSSYRGINYGYTF
.	TRBD1	TRBJ2-6	TRBV27	TGTGCCAGCAGAAGCCTACTAGGGACAGGGGCCTCTGGGGCCAACGTCCTGACTTTC	CASRSLLGTGASGANVLTF
.	TRBD1	TRBJ1-2	TRBV10-3	TGTGCCATCAGTGAGTCGACAGGGGCCCCTCCCTATGGCTACACCTTC	CAISESTGAPPYGYTF
.	.	TRBJ2-7	TRBV19	TGTGCCAGTGGCGAACAGGTTACCCCCTACGAGCAGTACTTC	CASGEQVTPYEQYF
few	.	TRBJ2-5	TRBV2	TGTGCCAGCAGTCCCCGGGTAGCGGAGACCCAGTACTTC	CASSPRVAETQYF
.	.	TRBJ2-7	TRBV13	TGTGCCAGCAGCGCCCGTAGTGAGGACGAGCAGTACTTC	CASSARSEDEQYF
.	.	TRBJ2-2	TRBV21-1	TGTGCCAGCAGCACTTCGACAGGGCCGAACACCGGGGAGCTGTTTTTT	CASSTSTGPNTGELFF
once	.	TRBJ2-3	TRBV5-1	TGCGCCAGCAGTTACGGGGGGCCGACAGATACGCAGTATTTT	CASSYGGPTDTQYF
once	TRBD1	TRBJ2-7	TRBV15	TGTGCCACCAGCCGCCGGCTTTGGGGACAGGCCTTTTACGAGCAGTACTTC	CATSRRLWGQAFYEQYF
once	.	TRBJ1-3	TRBV9	TGTGCCAGCGCTGCGGGCTCTGGAAACACCATATATTTT	CASAAGSGNTIYF
.	.	TRBJ2-7	TRBV30	TGTGCCTGGAGTGTAGGCGGCAGTTTCTACGAGCAGTACTTC	CAWSVGGSFYEQYF
.	TRBD1	TRBJ1-1	TRBV9	TGTGCCAGCAGCGGGAGTCGGGACAGGGGAGATTACACTGAAGCTTTCTTT	CASSGSRDRGDYTEAFF
.	TRBD1	TRBJ1-2	TRBV6-1	TGTGCCAGCAGCGAAACGGGGACAGCGAGTAACTATGGCTACACCTTC	CASSETGTASNYGYTF
.	.	TRBJ1-2	TRBV7-2	TGTGCCAGCAGCTTAGGAGGCGGCAGCGGGCCCTATGGCTACACCTTC	CASSLGGGSGPYGYTF
.	TRBD2	TRBJ2-5	TRBV5-1	TGCGCCAGCAGCTTGGCCATCTCGGCTAGCGGGGAGGAGACCCAGTACTTC	CASSLAISASGEETQYF
.	.	TRBJ1-1	TRBV28	TGTGCCAGCAGCCGGGACACGAACACTGAAGCTTTCTTT	CASSRDTNTEAFF
once	TRBD1	TRBJ2-7	TRBV27	TGTGCCAGCAGTTTAAGACAGGGCCACGAGCAGTACTTC	CASSLRQGHEQYF
.	TRBD2	TRBJ2-5	TRBV7-2	TGTGCCAGCAGCTTAGGGTGGCGGGGGGGCCACCAAGAGACCCAGTACTTC	CASSLGWRGGHQETQYF
.	TRBD1	TRBJ1-5	TRBV28	TGTGCCAGCAGTTCCGACAGGGTCAATCAGCCCCAGCATTTT	CASSSDRVNQPQHF
many	TRBD1	TRBJ1-5	TRBV28	TGTGCCAGCAAGGGACAGCCCGATCAGCCCCAGCATTTT	CASKGQPDQPQHF
.	.	TRBJ2-3	TRBV5-1	TGCGCCAGCAGAGGAGGGGGGGCGGATACGCAGTATTTT	CASRGGGADTQYF
.	TRBD1	TRBJ2-6	TRBV28	TGTGCCAGCAGTCCTCCGACCGGGACAGGGGGGGCTGGGGCCAACGTCCTGACTTTC	CASSPPTGTGGAGANVLTF
.	.	TRBJ2-7	TRBV28	TGTGCCAGCAGTCCGAGACAGGGGAGGGGAGCCTACGAGCAGTACTTC	CASSPRQGRGAYEQYF
.	TRBD1	TRBJ2-7	TRBV5-6	TGTGCCAGCAGCACTCGACAGGGGATGGCCCACGAGCAGTACTTC	CASSTRQGMAHEQYF
.	TRBD1	TRBJ1-6	TRBV30	TGTGCCTGGCAATCGGGACAGGGAATTATTTCACCCCTCCACTTT	CAWQSGQGIISPLHF
few	TRBD1	TRBJ1-6	TRBV6-5	TGTGCCAGCAGTTCCCTGACAGGGGGAAATTCACCCCTCCACTTT	CASSSLTGGNSPLHF
.	TRBD2	TRBJ2-7	TRBV7-8	TGTGCCAGCAGCTTAGAGGCGGGGGACCCCTACGAGCAGTACTTC	CASSLEAGDPYEQYF
.	.	TRBJ1-2	TRBV18	TGTGCCAGCTCCGAACAGGGTAACTATGGCTACACCTTC	CASSEQGNYGYTF
.	TRBD1	TRBJ1-2	TRBV2	TGTGCCAGCACGTCGGAGGGGGCGCAGAGTATAGGCTACACCTTC	CASTSEGAQSIGYTF
once	.	TRBJ2-5	TRBV7-3	TGTGCCAGCAGCCCGACAGGCCAAGAGACCCAGTACTTC	CASSPTGQETQYF
.	TRBD1	TRBJ2-2	TRBV9	TGTGCCAGCAGCGTATCTGGGACAGGGGCCAGGGAGCTGTTTTTT	CASSVSGTGARELFF
.	.	TRBJ2-1	TRBV6-1	TGTGCCAGCAGTGCCCCCGACTTGAATCTTTCCCATGAGCAGTTCTTC	CASSAPDLNLSHEQFF
.	.	TRBJ1-5	TRBV27	TGTGCCAGCAGTTTAGTCGGGGGAGGCCAGCCCCAGCATTTT	CASSLVGGGQPQHF
.	.	TRBJ1-3	TRBV11-2	TGTGCCAGCAGCTTAGAGTCCCAGGGCAACACCATATATTTT	CASSLESQGNTIYF
.	.	TRBJ1-3	TRBV28	TGTGCCAGCAGTTTATTCAGGGGCTCTGGAAACACCATATATTTT	CASSLFRGSGNTIYF
.	TRBD1	TRBJ1-1	TRBV6-4	TGTGCCAGCAGGGTTAGGACAGGGAGTAATACTGAAGCTTTCTTT	CASRVRTGSNTEAFF
.	.	TRBJ2-7	TRBV10-3	TGTGCCATCAGAACAGGGTACGAGCAGTACTTC	CAIRTGYEQYF
few	.	TRBJ2-7	TRBV5-1	TGCGCCAGCGGAAATAATGGAGCCTACGAGCAGTACTTC	CASGNNGAYEQYF